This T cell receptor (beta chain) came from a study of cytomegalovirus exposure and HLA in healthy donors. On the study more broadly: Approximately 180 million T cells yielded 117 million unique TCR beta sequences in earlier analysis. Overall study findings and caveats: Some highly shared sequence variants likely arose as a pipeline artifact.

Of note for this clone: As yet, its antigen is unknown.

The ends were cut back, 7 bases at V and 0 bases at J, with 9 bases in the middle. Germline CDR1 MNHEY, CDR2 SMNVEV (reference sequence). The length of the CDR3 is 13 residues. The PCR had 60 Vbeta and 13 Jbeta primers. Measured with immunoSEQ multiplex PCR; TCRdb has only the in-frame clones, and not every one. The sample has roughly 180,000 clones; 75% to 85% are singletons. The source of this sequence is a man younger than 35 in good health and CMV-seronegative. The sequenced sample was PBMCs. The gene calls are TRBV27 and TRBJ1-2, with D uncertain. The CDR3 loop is CASTDKANYGYTF. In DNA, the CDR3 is TGTGCCAGCACCGACAAAGCTAACTATGGCTACACCTTC.